This T cell receptor (beta chain) was captured in a study of blood T cell repertoires in COVID-19. On the study more broadly: The analysed material was cDNA or gDNA that came from T cells, B-cell-depleted T cells, or PBMCs.

Cohort assignment relied on participant-reported clinical history. Germline CDR1 and CDR2: SNHLY and FYNNEI. CDR3 size: 12 residues. Trimming removed 7 bases at V and 3 bases at J, with 9 bases between. The table came from immunoSEQ multiplex PCR; TCRdb's copy has only in-frame clones and leaves some out. Here the sample spans approximately 220,000 clones, roughly 89% being singletons. Sequenced sample: PBMCs or T cells enriched from blood (not recorded which). This receptor was obtained from a man aged 25-45 years who had been exposed to COVID-19. The rearrangement uses TRBV2 and TRBJ1-2; TRBD1 might be the D (6 bases). The CDR3 loop is CASNPGDYGYTF. In DNA, the CDR3 is TGTGCCAGCAATCCAGGGGACTATGGCTACACCTTC.